Listed here are 23 T cell receptor beta chains from one sample, sequenced in a study of CD8+ T cells in alopecia areata (dated by TCRdb to 2016 to 2018). In light of the paper, this sample's time point label describes: 20 to 30 weeks on oral tofacitinib. What the treatment or condition label conveys for this sample: oral pan-JAK inhibitor, 5-10 mg twice daily. Libraries came from the immunoSEQ multiplex PCR assay. For TCR sequencing, RNA was extracted from every sample and reverse transcribed into cDNA to serve as template. The immuneACCESS repertoire file appears here via TCRdb, limited to in-frame rearrangements. These files lack a portion of the clones; in checked studies, under half of the deficit traces to unresolved V genes, and the cause of the others is not known. Recorded for this sample are 170,000 or so clones; roughly three fifths of them occurred a single time. The ten largest clones capture roughly 12% of the sample.

Source: CD8+ T cells sorted from blood, taken at week 24, from a patient treated with tofacitinib. These receptors were obtained from a human donor with alopecia areata.

This rearrangement joins TRBV29-1 to TRBJ2-7; D is possibly TRBD1 (6 bases). The CDR3 runs 14 residues. CDR1 is SQVTM and CDR2 is ANQGSEA in the germline V gene. Trimming removed 2 bases at V and 0 bases at J, with 11 bases between. CDR3 protein: CSVEPGTSSYEQYF. In nucleotides, the CDR3 is TGCAGCGTTGAACCAGGGACATCCTCCTACGAGCAGTACTTC.

V and J are TRBV5-1 and TRBJ1-2; perhaps TRBD1 as D (5 bases). The CDR3 extends over 14 amino acids. CDR1 and CDR2 from the germline V gene are SGHRS and YFSETQ. Trimming shortened V by 3 bases and J by 4 bases, and 13 bases separated the two germline ends. CDR3 nucleotides: TGCGCCAGCAGCTCGGAGGGACTGGGCTATGGCTACACCTTC. Protein: CASSSEGLGYGYTF.

This chain joins TRBV28 and TRBJ2-1; D may match TRBD1 or TRBD2 (5 bases each). Germline CDR1 and CDR2: MDHEN and SYDVKM. The CDR3 is 16 amino acids. Trimming cost V 2 bases and J 4 bases, with 15 bases left between them. CDR3 DNA: TGTGCCAGCAGTTTAGGCTGGACCGAGGGGTACAATGAGCAGTTCTTC. Translating it yields CASSLGWTEGYNEQFF.

The chain couples TRBV27 to TRBJ2-5, with D perhaps matching TRBD2 (7 bases). V dropped 6 bases and J dropped 4 bases, with 18 bases sitting between them. CDR3 length: 15 amino acids. Germline V gene sequence: CDR1 MNHEY, CDR2 SMNVEV (reference sequence). The chain's CDR3 is CASSKYGGRGETQYF. The CDR3 DNA follows: TGTGCCAGCAGCAAGTACGGGGGGCGTGGAGAGACCCAGTACTTC.

A note on this clone: Other DNA sequences in the same sample also yield this CDR3. The chain's CDR3 is CASSSLAGGYNEQFF. The CDR3 nucleotides read TGTGCCAGCAGCTCTTTAGCGGGGGGCTACAATGAGCAGTTCTTC. The chain recombines TRBV7-9 with TRBJ2-1; 10 bases map to TRBD2. CDR3 length: 15 amino acids. Trimming took 4 bases from V and 3 from J; bases not matched to a gene: 3. Germline assignment: CDR1 SEHNR and CDR2 FQNEAQ (reference sequence). Combining the CDR3 with reference TRBV7-9 and TRBJ2-1 gives the whole variable domain DTGVSQNPRHKITKRGQNVTFRCDPISEHNRLYWYRQTLGQGPEFLTYFQNEAQLEKSRLLSDRFSAERPKGSFSTLEIQRTEQGDSAMYLCASSSLAGGYNEQFFGPGTRLTVL.

There are a few counts of this clone. The chain has TRBV30 and TRBJ2-3, with unresolved D. Germline V lookup: CDR1 GTSNPN, CDR2 SVGIG (reference sequence). V was pared by 3 bases and J by 6 bases, with 7 bases between. There are 11 residues in the CDR3. For the CDR3, the DNA is TGTGCCTGGAGAGTAGGGGATACGCAGTATTTT. The encoded protein is CAWRVGDTQYF.

The chain uses TRBV9 and TRBJ1-5; perhaps TRBD1 as D (5 bases). V lost 0 bases, J lost 5 bases, and 9 bases lay in between. CDR3 length: 14 amino acids. Germline V gene sequence: CDR1 SGDLS, CDR2 YYNGEE. The CDR3 sequence: CASSVGGIDQPQHF. Here the CDR3 DNA reads TGTGCCAGCAGCGTAGGGGGGATTGATCAGCCCCAGCATTTT. The entire variable domain, with the rest obtained from reference TRBV9 and TRBJ1-5, is as follows: DSGVTQTPKHLITATGQRVTLRCSPRSGDLSVYWYQQSLDQGLQFLIQYYNGEERAKGNILERFSAQQFPDLHSELNLSSLELGDSALYFCASSVGGIDQPQHFGDGTRLSIL.

In regard to this clone: The same CDR3 is also encoded by other DNA sequences in this sample. The chain is built from TRBV29-1 and TRBJ2-3; D gene uncertain. CDR3 length: 10 amino acids. From germline, CDR1 is SQVTM and CDR2 ANQGSEA. V gave up 5 bases and J gave up 2 bases, with 2 bases separating them. The CDR3 loop reads CSVYTDTQYF. CDR3 DNA sequence: TGCAGCGTTTACACAGATACGCAGTATTTT.

This chain links TRBV7-9 with TRBJ2-3; 8 nucleotides agree with TRBD2. CDR1 is SEHNR, CDR2 FQNEAQ, per germline (reference sequence). V gave up 5 bases and J gave up 4 bases; unmatched junction bases: 2. The CDR3 loop spans 13 amino acids. The CDR3 is CASSRGGSDTQYF. Here the CDR3 DNA reads TGTGCCAGCAGCCGGGGGGGATCAGATACGCAGTATTTT. The full variable domain, completed using reference TRBV7-9 and TRBJ2-3, is DTGVSQNPRHKITKRGQNVTFRCDPISEHNRLYWYRQTLGQGPEFLTYFQNEAQLEKSRLLSDRFSAERPKGSFSTLEIQRTEQGDSAMYLCASSRGGSDTQYFGPGTRLTVL.

The chain carries TRBV30 and TRBJ1-5; 8 bases line up with TRBD1. The length of the CDR3 is 14 residues. Per germline, CDR1 GTSNPN and CDR2 SVGIG (reference sequence). The J segment lost 4 bases and the V segment lost 3 bases, leaving 5 bases of the junction unmatched. The CDR3 DNA reads TGTGCCTGGAGCGCGACAGGGGCTAATCAGCCCCAGCATTTT. The encoded protein is CAWSATGANQPQHF.

V usage is TRBV29-1 and J usage is TRBJ2-1; D is possibly TRBD2 (7 bases). The CDR3 sequence is 14 residues long. Germline V gene lookup returns CDR1 SQVTM and CDR2 ANQGSEA. Trimming removed 2 bases at V and 4 bases at J, with 12 bases between. The CDR3 DNA sequence: TGCAGCGTTGAAAGGGGGGGGGCTTACAATGAGCAGTTCTTC. Encoded protein: CSVERGGAYNEQFF.

To note about this clone: The same CDR3 is also encoded by other DNA sequences in this sample. The chain uses TRBV6-5 and TRBJ1-1; D ambiguous. V was cut by 5 bases and J by 4 bases, with 5 bases left in between. Germline V gives CDR1 MNHEY, CDR2 SVGAGI. The CDR3 runs 11 residues. The CDR3 is CASSLGTEAFF. The CDR3 nucleotides read TGTGCCAGCAGTCTTGGCACTGAAGCTTTCTTT.

The V gene is TRBV19, the J gene TRBJ2-1; D is unresolved. This CDR3 has 13 residues. Trimming took 10 bases from V and 3 from J, leaving 13 bases between them. Germline CDR1 LNHDA, CDR2 SQIVND (reference sequence). This CDR3 reads CATSPAVYNEQFF. The CDR3 DNA follows: TGTGCCACCTCCCCCGCCGTCTACAATGAGCAGTTCTTC.

This clone turned up a few times. V is TRBV6-1 and J is TRBJ2-7; D unclear. Germline CDR1 and CDR2: MNHNS and SASEGT. The CDR3 has 10 amino acids. Trimming left V 6 bases short and J 4 bases short, with 4 bases between. The CDR3 reads CASSEYEQYF. The CDR3, as DNA: TGTGCCAGCAGCGAGTACGAGCAGTACTTC.

V and J are TRBV14 and TRBJ2-7; D is unclear. V lost 4 bases and J lost 6, with 13 bases in between. This CDR3 spans 13 amino acids. Germline CDR1 reads SGHDN; CDR2 reads FVKESK. CDR3 sequence: CASSPIPAREQYF. In DNA form, the CDR3 reads TGTGCCAGCAGCCCTATTCCAGCGCGCGAGCAGTACTTC.

The chain uses TRBV2 and TRBJ2-7; TRBD1 aligns across 9 bases. The CDR3 is 11 residues long. From germline, CDR1 is SNHLY and CDR2 FYNNEI. Here the CDR3 reads CAGQGRHEQYF. The DNA of the CDR3 is TGTGCGGGACAGGGCCGCCACGAGCAGTACTTC.

CDR3 sequence reads: CASWTGANQPQHF. The DNA for the CDR3 is TGTGCCAGCTGGACAGGGGCCAATCAGCCCCAGCATTTT. V is TRBV6-5 and J is TRBJ1-5, with TRBD1 matching over 9 bases. The V gene end was trimmed by 8 bases and the J gene end by 3 bases; junction bases not matched to a gene: 2. Germline V gene sequence: CDR1 MNHEY, CDR2 SVGAGI. CDR3 length equals 13 residues.

The V call is TRBV6-5, the J call TRBJ1-2, with D unclear. The CDR3 is made up of 13 amino acids. Germline V gene lookup returns CDR1 MNHEY and CDR2 SVGAGI. Trimming left V 0 bases short and J 8 bases short, with 10 bases between. The DNA of the CDR3 is TGTGCCAGCAGTTACTCGAGTCGGATAGGCTACACCTTC. Translating gives CASSYSSRIGYTF.

In the case of this clone: Different DNA sequences within this sample yield the same CDR3. The rearrangement uses TRBV30 and TRBJ2-2, with a weak D call TRBD2 (5 bases). With 2 bases removed from V and 4 bases from J, the gap between germline ends came to 5 bases. This CDR3 has 12 residues. Germline V gene sequence: CDR1 GTSNPN, CDR2 SVGIG (reference sequence). CDR3 nucleotides: TGTGCCTGGAGTAGCGGCACCGGGGAGCTGTTTTTT. Its protein product is CAWSSGTGELFF.

The chain carries TRBV19 and TRBJ2-7, with TRBD1 matching over 8 bases. V dropped 6 bases and J dropped 2; count of bases not matched to a gene: 3. Germline V gives CDR1 LNHDA, CDR2 SQIVND (reference sequence). There are 13 residues in the CDR3. CDR3 DNA: TGTGCCAGTAGCCAGACAGGGGCCTACGAGCAGTACTTC. Translation: CASSQTGAYEQYF.

The J gene is TRBJ1-1, the V gene TRBV28, with TRBD1 matching 7 bases. Germline-derived CDR1 and CDR2 are MDHEN and SYDVKM. Trimming cost V 3 bases and J 4 bases; bases outside gene matches: 2. This CDR3 is built from 13 residues. The CDR3 sequence: CASSLGQSTEAFF. In DNA form, the CDR3 reads TGTGCCAGCAGTTTGGGACAGAGCACTGAAGCTTTCTTT.

The rearrangement links TRBV7-9 to TRBJ2-1; D is ambiguous. Looked up from germline, CDR1 is SEHNR and CDR2 is FQNEAQ (reference sequence). With 2 bases removed from V and 9 bases from J, the gap between germline ends came to 8 bases. This CDR3 comprises 12 residues. CDR3 in amino acids: CASSLYPSEQFF. The CDR3 coding sequence is TGTGCCAGCAGCTTATACCCTAGTGAGCAGTTCTTC.

A remark on this clone: It is likely a read error, because the conserved phenylalanine at the end of the CDR3 is missing. The DNA is left out, because the CDR3 cannot be placed on it with certainty; the CDR3 is given as TCRdb lists it. The chain carries TRBV7-9 and TRBJ1-2; the table gives TRBD1 as D, unverified against the DNA. Germline values: CDR1 SEHNR, CDR2 FQNEAQ (reference sequence). The CDR3 has 13 residues if both end residues are counted. CDR3 sequence reads: CASSHPGGLDSSI.